Shown below are 23 T cell receptor beta chains from a single sample sequenced in a study of shared clonotypes between healthy human individuals. Assay used: immunoSEQ multiplex PCR; TCRdb lists only in-frame clones, some missing. The sample lists about half a million clones, over 70% occurring once. The sequencing sample was made of PBMCs. These receptors originate from a woman aged 40-49 years in good health. Some clones in this sample may be carry-over from other donors' samples.

This sequence joins TRBV7-2 and TRBJ2-1; weak D call: TRBD1 (6 bases). Germline lookup yields CDR1 SGHTA and CDR2 FQGNSA. This CDR3 has 14 amino acids. V was cut by 3 bases and J by 4 bases, with 10 bases left in between. The CDR3 coding sequence is TGTGCCAGCAGCTTGGCAGGGGAATACAATGAGCAGTTCTTC. Translated, it gives CASSLAGEYNEQFF.

The chain has TRBV18 and TRBJ2-7, with TRBD1 matching 8 bases. Germline V lookup: CDR1 KGHSH, CDR2 LQKENI. CDR3 length: 17 amino acids. With V trimmed by 1 base and J by 0 bases, 8 bases remained unmatched. Here the CDR3 reads CASSPQSPGQVSYEQYF. The CDR3 DNA is TGTGCCAGCTCACCACAGTCCCCGGGACAGGTCTCCTACGAGCAGTACTTC.

This chain joins TRBV6-5 and TRBJ2-7, with 8 nucleotides matching TRBD1. Germline V CDR1 and CDR2: MNHEY, SVGAGI. This CDR3 has 15 residues. V lost 6 bases, J lost 3 bases, and 10 bases stayed unmatched. CDR3 region: CASRLIRGQVYEQYF. For the CDR3, the DNA is TGTGCCAGCAGGCTGATCAGGGGGCAAGTCTACGAGCAGTACTTC.

The chain carries TRBV6-5 and TRBJ2-3; D unclear. The CDR3 covers 14 residues. The V and J ends lost 5 bases and 4 bases respectively, with 13 bases between them. Per germline, CDR1 MNHEY and CDR2 SVGAGI. The CDR3 DNA sequence: TGTGCCAGCAGTGAACTCGGCCTTCCAGATACGCAGTATTTT. It translates to CASSELGLPDTQYF.

The rearrangement links TRBV4-1 to TRBJ2-1; weak D call: TRBD2 (5 bases). Germline-derived CDR1 and CDR2 are MGHRA and YSYEKL. The CDR3 is 17 amino acids. Trimming removed 1 base at V and 0 bases at J, with 13 bases between. The CDR3 DNA reads as TGCGCCAGCAGCCAAGGAACTGTACGGGGCTCCTACAATGAGCAGTTCTTC. Translating gives CASSQGTVRGSYNEQFF.

This rearrangement joins TRBV5-1 to TRBJ1-4; 8 nucleotides agree with TRBD1. CDR1 and CDR2 (germline): SGHRS, YFSETQ. With V trimmed by 3 bases and J by 7 bases, 8 bases remained unmatched. This CDR3 is built from 15 residues. The CDR3 DNA sequence: TGCGCCAGCAGCTACCAGGGGGCCGGGAGTGAAAAACTGTTTTTT. Its translation is CASSYQGAGSEKLFF. Together with reference TRBV5-1 and TRBJ1-4, the CDR3 gives the full variable domain: KAGVTQTPRYLIKTRGQQVTLSCSPISGHRSVSWYQQTPGQGLQFLFEYFSETQRNKGNFPGRFSGRQFSNSRSEMNVSTLELGDSALYLCASSYQGAGSEKLFFGSGTQLSVL.

The chain is built from TRBV7-3 and TRBJ2-7; TRBD2 is a possible D gene (5 bases). This CDR3 comprises 15 residues. Germline-derived CDR1 and CDR2 are SGHTA and FQGTGA. The V and J ends lost 6 bases and 0 bases respectively, with 15 bases between them. The CDR3 loop reads CASREFGESSYEQYF. The DNA for the CDR3 is TGTGCCAGCAGAGAATTTGGGGAGAGCTCCTACGAGCAGTACTTC.

This clone was observed many times. V gene TRBV2 combines with J gene TRBJ2-3; 9 bases are shared with TRBD2. The CDR3 loop spans 17 amino acids. Trimming took 2 bases from V and 5 from J; bases not matched to a gene: 11. From germline, CDR1 is SNHLY and CDR2 FYNNEI. CDR3: CASSERGSGSSEDTQYF. CDR3 sequence (DNA): TGTGCCAGCAGTGAACGGGGTAGCGGGAGCTCGGAAGATACGCAGTATTTT.

This clone was detected only once. This rearrangement joins TRBV28 to TRBJ2-2; a possible D gene is TRBD2 (5 bases). Trimming took 6 bases from V and 5 from J, leaving 19 bases between them. This CDR3 comprises 16 residues. Looked up from germline, CDR1 is MDHEN and CDR2 is SYDVKM. This CDR3 is CASSPLRPSTTGELFF. The CDR3 DNA reads as TGTGCCAGCAGCCCATTACGCCCTAGCACGACCGGGGAGCTGTTTTTT.

The chain employs TRBV10-3 and TRBJ2-1; 8 bases match TRBD2. The CDR3 is made up of 15 amino acids. V lost 1 base, J lost 5 bases, and 4 bases stayed unmatched. Germline V CDR1 and CDR2: ENHRY, SYGVKD. The CDR3 protein is CAISEWAGRDNEQFF. The CDR3 region has the DNA TGTGCCATCAGTGAGTGGGCCGGGAGGGACAATGAGCAGTTCTTC.

V usage is TRBV27 and J usage is TRBJ2-7; 9 bases agree with TRBD2. V shed 3 bases and J 3 bases; nucleotides not matched to a gene: 6. CDR1 MNHEY and CDR2 SMNVEV come from the germline V gene (reference sequence). This CDR3 has 15 amino acids. This CDR3 is CASSFSLAGIYEQYF. CDR3 nucleotides: TGTGCCAGCAGTTTTTCGCTAGCGGGGATCTACGAGCAGTACTTC.

This clone was recorded a few times. This chain uses TRBV29-1 with TRBJ1-2; possible D gene TRBD1, 6 bases. Germline V gives CDR1 SQVTM, CDR2 ANQGSEA. The germline V and J ends were trimmed by 3 bases and 6 bases, with 17 bases remaining between them. The CDR3 has 14 amino acids. CDR3: CSVETGTRTDGYTF. The CDR3 region has the DNA TGCAGCGTTGAGACCGGGACAAGGACAGATGGCTACACCTTC.

The chain joins TRBV28 to TRBJ2-5, with TRBD2 identical over 10 bases. The CDR3 consists of 15 residues. The V gene end was trimmed by 4 bases and the J gene end by 4 bases; junction bases not matched to a gene: 6. The germline V gene encodes CDR1 MDHEN and CDR2 SYDVKM. The CDR3 here is CASSSRLAGPETQYF. CDR3 DNA sequence: TGTGCCAGCAGTTCCCGACTAGCGGGTCCAGAGACCCAGTACTTC.

The J gene is TRBJ2-7, the V gene TRBV18; possible D gene TRBD2, 6 bases. The CDR3 is made up of 14 amino acids. Germline V gene data show CDR1 as KGHSH and CDR2 as LQKENI. Trimming took 3 bases from V and 2 from J, leaving 11 bases between them. In DNA, the CDR3 is TGTGCCAGCTCACCCGCTAGCGAGACCTACGAGCAGTACTTC. Its protein is CASSPASETYEQYF. The variable domain in full, completed from reference TRBV18 and TRBJ2-7, reads NAGVMQNPRHLVRRRGQEARLRCSPMKGHSHVYWYRQLPEEGLKFMVYLQKENIIDESGMPKERFSAEFPKEGPSILRIQQVVRGDSAAYFCASSPASETYEQYFGPGTRLTVT.

This chain connects TRBV7-2 to TRBJ2-3; maybe TRBD2 (6 bases). Germline V gene lookup returns CDR1 SGHTA and CDR2 FQGNSA. This CDR3 region has 17 residues. Trimming removed 6 bases at V and 2 bases at J, with 21 bases between. CDR3: CASSYGPTGLNTDTQYF. The CDR3, as DNA: TGTGCCAGCAGTTACGGCCCCACAGGACTAAACACAGATACGCAGTATTTT. Variable domain in full (rest from reference TRBV7-2 and TRBJ2-3): GAGVSQSPSNKVTEKGKDVELRCDPISGHTALYWYRQSLGQGLEFLIYFQGNSAPDKSGLPSDRFSAERTGGSVSTLTIQRTQQEDSAVYLCASSYGPTGLNTDTQYFGPGTRLTVL.

This clone was detected only a few times. A read error likely explains this, since a far larger clone differs by one base. The chain joins TRBV2 to TRBJ2-7, with TRBD2 matching 7 bases. The CDR3 has 12 amino acids. V lost 7 bases, J lost 5 bases, and 5 bases stayed unmatched. Germline V CDR1 and CDR2: SNHLY, FYNNEI. The CDR3 DNA reads TGTGCCAGCACCTGGGGGAGGGACGAGCAGTACTTC. As protein: CASTWGRDEQYF.

The V gene is TRBV7-9, the J gene TRBJ2-7; possible D gene TRBD1, 5 bases. Trimming cost V 1 base and J 0 bases, with 7 bases left between them. The CDR3 spans 14 residues. CDR1 and CDR2 (germline): SEHNR, FQNEAQ (reference sequence). The CDR3 here is CASSLVQDSYEQYF. The CDR3 DNA reads as TGTGCCAGCAGCTTAGTACAGGACTCCTACGAGCAGTACTTC. Full variable domain (outside the CDR3, taken from reference TRBV7-9 and TRBJ2-7): DTGVSQNPRHKITKRGQNVTFRCDPISEHNRLYWYRQTLGQGPEFLTYFQNEAQLEKSRLLSDRFSAERPKGSFSTLEIQRTEQGDSAMYLCASSLVQDSYEQYFGPGTRLTVT.

Concerning this clone itself: One junction end disagrees with the germline gene, perhaps due to a read error. The rearrangement links TRBV6-4 to TRBJ2-3, with TRBD1 matching over 7 bases. The CDR3 totals 15 residues. The germline V gene encodes CDR1 MRHNA and CDR2 SNTAGT. CDR3 in amino acids: CASSLKTTGTDTQYF. CDR3 sequence (DNA): TGTGCCAGCAGCCTAAAGACTACCGGGACAGATACGCAGTACTTT.

The chain uses TRBV1 and TRBJ2-7; the listed D gene, TRBD2, was not tested against the DNA. TRBV1 is a recognized pseudogene. The CDR3 is made up of 17 amino acids. In DNA form, the CDR3 reads TGCACCAGCGGGTTTCGGGTAGCGGGAGTATGTGCCTACGAGCAGTACTTC. This codes for CTSGFRVAGVCAYEQYF.

The chain's CDR3 is CASSLLGDWGDYGYTF. The DNA of the CDR3 is TGTGCCAGCAGTTTATTGGGGGATTGGGGAGACTATGGCTACACCTTC. This sequence joins TRBV28 and TRBJ1-2; maybe TRBD1 (5 bases). Germline V gene sequence: CDR1 MDHEN, CDR2 SYDVKM. CDR3 length: 16 residues. Between the trimmed V and J ends, which lost 1 base and 3 bases, there was a span of 15 bases.

The chain links TRBV19 to TRBJ1-5; 9 positions match TRBD1. The CDR3 runs 16 residues. Trimming took 3 bases from V and 6 from J; bases not matched to a gene: 9. Germline V lookup: CDR1 LNHDA, CDR2 SQIVND (reference sequence). The CDR3 DNA reads TGTGCCAGTAGTATCACCGGGACAGGGCTCAGTCAGCCCCAGCATTTT. As protein: CASSITGTGLSQPQHF.

The gene calls are TRBV18 and TRBJ2-3; possibly TRBD2 for D (6 bases). The germline CDR1 and CDR2 sequences are KGHSH and LQKENI. Between the trimmed V and J ends, which lost 3 bases and 2 bases, there was a span of 9 bases. The CDR3 sequence is 14 residues long. The chain's CDR3 is CASSPRESTDTQYF. DNA of the CDR3: TGTGCCAGCTCACCCCGGGAGTCCACAGATACGCAGTATTTT. Supplemented by reference TRBV18 and TRBJ2-3, the full variable domain reads NAGVMQNPRHLVRRRGQEARLRCSPMKGHSHVYWYRQLPEEGLKFMVYLQKENIIDESGMPKERFSAEFPKEGPSILRIQQVVRGDSAAYFCASSPRESTDTQYFGPGTRLTVL.

The chain combines TRBV10-1 with TRBJ2-2, with D perhaps matching TRBD1 (5 bases). This CDR3 spans 16 amino acids. V lost 4 bases, J lost 2 bases, and 14 bases lay in between. CDR1 and CDR2 from the germline V gene are WNHNN and SYGVQD (reference sequence). CDR3 sequence: CASSGLGADNTGELFF. CDR3 nucleotides: TGCGCCAGCAGTGGGCTAGGGGCGGATAACACCGGGGAGCTGTTTTTT.